This is a list of T cell receptor beta chains from one sample in a study of cytomegalovirus exposure and HLA in healthy donors. Assay: immunoSEQ multiplex PCR; the TCRdb copy retains only in-frame clones and omits some. The data hold 150,000 to 200,000 clones, with 65% to 85% observed a single time. Source material: PBMCs. These receptors were obtained from a woman aged 50 to 65 in good health and CMV-seropositive. The CDR3 runs from the conserved cysteine through the conserved F or W. Fields, in order: clone size, V gene, D gene, CDR3 length, J gene, CDR3 protein, CDR3 DNA. D genes are given only for firm matches. Part of the rows lack a size; the others show once, few, many or a class for expanded clones.

>once|TRBV5-4|TRBD1|14|TRBJ1-6
CASSARDRNSPLHF
TGTGCCAGCAGCGCCAGGGACAGGAATTCACCCCTCCACTTT
>.|TRBV5-1|.|16|TRBJ2-4
CASSLPASAFKNIQYF
TGCGCCAGCAGCTTGCCTGCTAGCGCCTTCAAAAACATTCAGTACTTC
>once|TRBV7-9|.|15|TRBJ1-1
CASSPTGGWNTEAFF
TGTGCCAGCAGCCCTACGGGAGGGTGGAACACTGAAGCTTTCTTT
>.|TRBV19|TRBD1|13|TRBJ1-2
CASRNRGGYGYTF
TGTGCCAGTAGAAACAGGGGCGGCTATGGCTACACCTTC
>.|TRBV7-9|.|13|TRBJ1-2
CATPGSSGYGYTF
TGTGCCACGCCCGGGAGTTCGGGCTATGGCTACACCTTC
>.|TRBV5-4|TRBD1|13|TRBJ1-2
CASSLAGGSGYTF
TGTGCCAGCAGCTTGGCAGGGGGCAGTGGCTACACCTTC
>.|TRBV9|.|13|TRBJ2-2
CASSVVTSGELFF
TGTGCCAGCAGCGTAGTAACCAGCGGGGAGCTGTTTTTT
>.|TRBV14|.|15|TRBJ2-1
CASSLGLPSYNEQFF
TGTGCCAGCAGCCTGGGACTGCCATCCTACAATGAGCAGTTCTTC
>.|TRBV19|.|12|TRBJ1-1
CASKWADTEAFF
TGTGCCAGTAAATGGGCAGACACTGAAGCTTTCTTT
>.|TRBV19|TRBD1|14|TRBJ1-1
CASSIGKGATEAFF
TGTGCCAGTAGTATAGGCAAGGGGGCAACTGAAGCTTTCTTT
>once|TRBV6-1|.|14|TRBJ1-1
CASSEPGLNTEAFF
TGTGCCAGCAGTGAGCCGGGTCTGAACACTGAAGCTTTCTTT
>.|TRBV5-1|.|15|TRBJ1-1
CASSSQGTWATEAFF
TGCGCCAGCAGCTCTCAGGGGACGTGGGCCACTGAAGCTTTCTTT
>.|TRBV7-3|TRBD1|13|TRBJ1-1
CASSSNRGTEAFF
TGTGCCAGCAGCTCAAACAGGGGCACTGAAGCTTTCTTT
>once|TRBV4-3|.|13|TRBJ1-5
CASSPQEGQPQHF
TGCGCCAGCAGCCCGCAGGAGGGTCAGCCCCAGCATTTT
>.|TRBV6-1|.|13|TRBJ1-1
CVSKLQGRDEAFF
TGTGTCAGCAAGCTACAGGGCAGGGATGAAGCTTTCTTT
>.|TRBV4-1|TRBD1|15|TRBJ2-1
CASSQGQGIGGEQFF
TGCGCCAGCAGCCAGGGACAGGGAATAGGAGGTGAGCAGTTCTTC
>.|TRBV27|.|19|TRBJ1-4
CASSLVPPPAVATNEKLFF
TGTGCCAGCAGTTTAGTGCCTCCGCCCGCAGTTGCAACTAATGAAAAACTGTTTTTT
>.|TRBV6-1|.|16|TRBJ1-2
CASSGGSTVSFYGYTF
TGTGCCAGCAGTGGAGGGTCAACAGTGTCCTTTTATGGCTACACCTTC
>.|TRBV4-3|.|14|TRBJ1-6
CASSQDFPVGLLHF
TGCGCCAGCAGCCAAGATTTCCCCGTAGGACTCCTCCACTTT
>.|TRBV28|.|14|TRBJ1-2
CASSFGRSYYGYTF
TGTGCCAGCAGTTTCGGCAGGTCCTACTATGGCTACACCTTC
>.|TRBV5-1|.|15|TRBJ1-1
CASSLEGRGYTEAFF
TGCGCCAGCAGCTTGGAAGGGAGGGGGTACACTGAAGCTTTCTTT
>.|TRBV7-2|TRBD2|15|TRBJ2-1
CASRGGPSGRDEQFF
TGTGCCAGCAGGGGGGGGCCTAGCGGGAGGGATGAGCAGTTCTTC
>.|TRBV4-3|TRBD1|15|TRBJ1-4
CASSRLGTGSEKLFF
TGCGCCAGCAGCCGCCTCGGGACAGGGAGCGAAAAACTGTTTTTT
>.|TRBV5-1|.|16|TRBJ2-3
CASSRGVEALTDTQYF
TGCGCCAGCAGCCGGGGAGTGGAGGCGCTCACAGATACGCAGTATTTT
>.|TRBV2|TRBD1|15|TRBJ1-1
CASSVGDRENTEAFF
TGTGCCAGCAGTGTTGGGGACAGGGAAAACACTGAAGCTTTCTTT
>.|TRBV28|TRBD1|16|TRBJ2-7
CASTKTTGGGSYEQYF
TGTGCCAGCACTAAGACGACAGGGGGCGGCTCCTACGAGCAGTACTTC
>.|TRBV4-3|.|14|TRBJ2-1
CASSLEGGYNEQFF
TGCGCCAGCAGCCTAGAAGGGGGATACAATGAGCAGTTCTTC
>.|TRBV14|.|14|TRBJ1-2
CASSQVYGGGGYTF
TGTGCCAGCAGCCAAGTTTATGGTGGAGGTGGCTACACCTTC
>.|TRBV19|.|14|TRBJ1-1
CATARTALDTEAFF
TGTGCGACAGCTCGGACAGCTTTGGACACTGAAGCTTTCTTT
>.|TRBV11-2|TRBD2|16|TRBJ2-1
CASSLTLAGAVNEQFF
TGTGCCAGCAGCCTTACACTAGCGGGGGCTGTCAATGAGCAGTTCTTC
>.|TRBV28|.|15|TRBJ1-2
CASSFSWRAGYGYTF
TGTGCCAGCAGTTTTTCTTGGAGGGCGGGCTATGGCTACACCTTC
>once|TRBV10-2|.|15|TRBJ1-5
CASSLTDPGGQPQHF
TGCGCCAGCAGCCTAACCGACCCCGGCGGCCAGCCCCAGCATTTT
>.|TRBV5-1|TRBD2|15|TRBJ2-5
CASTQAGGLEETQYF
TGCGCCAGCACTCAAGCGGGAGGGCTAGAAGAGACCCAGTACTTC
>.|TRBV5-5|.|13|TRBJ1-2
CASSPDSNYGYTF
TGTGCCAGCAGCCCGGACAGCAACTATGGCTACACCTTC
>.|TRBV6-6|TRBD1|15|TRBJ2-1
CASRPLGTAHNEQFF
TGTGCCAGCAGACCTCTGGGGACAGCACACAATGAGCAGTTCTTC
>few|TRBV6-5|.|15|TRBJ2-3
CASSFQGRLTDTQYF
TGTGCCAGCAGTTTTCAGGGCCGCCTTACAGATACGCAGTATTTT
>.|TRBV19|TRBD1|15|TRBJ1-1
CASGEIWTGNFAAFF
TGTGCCAGCGGAGAGATATGGACAGGGAACTTTGCGGCTTTCTTT
>.|TRBV5-1|.|14|TRBJ2-5
CASSTGTPKETQYF
TGCGCCAGCAGCACCGGGACTCCCAAAGAGACCCAGTACTTC
>.|TRBV9|TRBD2|15|TRBJ2-1
CASSLSGLPHNEQFF
TGTGCCAGCAGCCTTAGCGGGCTGCCCCACAATGAGCAGTTCTTC
>once|TRBV7-9|TRBD1|14|TRBJ1-1
CASSLGTGWAEAFF
TGTGCCAGCAGCTTAGGGACAGGATGGGCTGAAGCTTTCTTT
>.|TRBV7-2|TRBD2|15|TRBJ2-7
CASSFSGGRTYEQYF
TGTGCCAGCAGCTTTAGCGGGGGCAGAACCTACGAGCAGTACTTC
>.|TRBV9|.|14|TRBJ2-7
CASSVGLGALEQYF
TGTGCCAGCAGCGTAGGTCTGGGGGCCTTGGAGCAGTACTTC
>.|TRBV27|TRBD1|13|TRBJ1-5
CASSLSTGQPQHF
TGTGCCAGCAGTTTATCGACAGGGCAGCCCCAGCATTTT
>.|TRBV6-5|.|13|TRBJ1-2
CASSKTGLGGYTF
TGTGCCAGCAGCAAAACAGGGCTGGGTGGCTACACCTTC
>.|TRBV5-8|TRBD1|16|TRBJ2-7
CASSSPTGVIPYEQYF
TGTGCCAGCAGCTCGCCGACAGGGGTAATTCCTTACGAGCAGTACTTC
>.|TRBV30|TRBD1|13|TRBJ2-7
CAWSPGQGYEQYF
TGTGCCTGGAGCCCCGGACAGGGCTACGAGCAGTACTTC
>.|TRBV10-3|.|17|TRBJ1-1
CAISGRGVRTSLTEAFF
TGTGCCATCAGTGGGAGGGGAGTCCGGACGTCTCTAACTGAAGCTTTCTTT
>.|TRBV5-1|.|14|TRBJ2-1
CATRQADSYNEQFF
TGCGCCACCCGACAGGCGGACTCCTACAATGAGCAGTTCTTC
>.|TRBV9|TRBD2|15|TRBJ2-2
CASSVAGGNTGELFF
TGTGCCAGCAGCGTAGCGGGAGGGAACACCGGGGAGCTGTTTTTT
>.|TRBV6-4|.|14|TRBJ2-2
CASSGQLGTGELFF
TGTGCCAGCAGCGGACAGTTGGGAACCGGGGAGCTGTTTTTT
>.|TRBV5-1|.|15|TRBJ2-1
CASSFSGSSYNEQFF
TGCGCCAGCAGCTTTTCGGGTAGCTCCTACAATGAGCAGTTCTTC
>.|TRBV4-1|.|16|TRBJ2-1
CASSQVDLVAYNEQFF
TGCGCCAGCAGCCAGGTCGACTTGGTCGCCTACAATGAGCAGTTCTTC
>.|TRBV5-1|.|21|TRBJ2-1
CASSLVSGTVSRTSLYNEQFF
TGCGCCAGCAGCTTGGTTTCTGGGACAGTTTCTAGGACTAGCTTATACAATGAGCAGTTCTTC
>.|TRBV14|.|13|TRBJ1-3
CASSQVRGDTIYF
TGTGCCAGCAGCCAAGTTCGAGGAGACACCATATATTTT
>once|TRBV6-5|TRBD2|16|TRBJ2-1
CASSSTSGGAHNEQFF
TGTGCCAGCAGTTCTACTAGCGGGGGGGCCCACAATGAGCAGTTCTTC